These T cell receptor beta chains were read from a single sample in a study of identical twins. TCRdb re-derived calls from the 5' RACE reads in MiXCR, one entry per CDR3 protein. The sample includes hundreds of thousands of distinct CDR3 sequences, roughly 20% seen only once; the top ten take less than 15%. The sample was also reused in another study, on T cells expressing NK-cell markers.

Input material: PBMCs. These TCRs come from a woman aged 18-30 years in good health. Each CDR3 is given with its conserved first and last residue. D genes are given only for firm matches. Some rows mark clone size as missing; the rest say once, few, many or name a class of expanded clone.

v_gene: TRBV5-1
j_gene: TRBJ2-1
abundance: few
d_gene: .
CDR3nt: TGCGCCAGCAGCGATCTGAGGGTCAGTGAGCAGTTCTTC
CDR3aa: CASSDLRVSEQFF

v_gene: TRBV24-1
j_gene: TRBJ2-6
abundance: few
d_gene: TRBD1
CDR3nt: TGTGCCACCAGTGACCACAGGGGATCTGGGGCCAACGTCCTGACTTTC
CDR3aa: CATSDHRGSGANVLTF

v_gene: TRBV20-1
j_gene: TRBJ2-1
abundance: few
d_gene: TRBD2
CDR3nt: TGCAGTGCGGCAACTAGCGGGTACAATGAGCAGTTCTTC
CDR3aa: CSAATSGYNEQFF

v_gene: TRBV10-3
j_gene: TRBJ2-3
abundance: many
d_gene: TRBD1
CDR3nt: TGTGCCATCAGTGAGTCCGACAGGGCTTTTGATACGCAGTATTTT
CDR3aa: CAISESDRAFDTQYF

v_gene: TRBV10-3
j_gene: TRBJ2-1
abundance: .
d_gene: TRBD2
CDR3nt: TGTGCCATCAGTGAGACCACCAGCGGGAGGATCGGAAATGAGCAGTTCTTC
CDR3aa: CAISETTSGRIGNEQFF

v_gene: TRBV12-3/TRBV12-4
j_gene: TRBJ2-1
abundance: many
d_gene: .
CDR3nt: TGTGCCAGCAGCCCTGGTAATGAGCAGTTCTTC
CDR3aa: CASSPGNEQFF

v_gene: TRBV6-1
j_gene: TRBJ2-5
abundance: .
d_gene: .
CDR3nt: TGTGCCAGCAGTGTAGGGGGGGGACCTCCCCAAGAGACCCAGTACTTC
CDR3aa: CASSVGGGPPQETQYF

v_gene: TRBV11-2
j_gene: TRBJ2-3
abundance: .
d_gene: .
CDR3nt: TGTGCCAGCAGCTTTATAGCCTCTACGCAGTATTTT
CDR3aa: CASSFIASTQYF

v_gene: TRBV7-9
j_gene: TRBJ2-7
abundance: .
d_gene: .
CDR3nt: TGTGCCAGCAGCCACCGGGACGGACTCTACGAGCAGTACTTC
CDR3aa: CASSHRDGLYEQYF

v_gene: TRBV7-9
j_gene: TRBJ2-3
abundance: few
d_gene: .
CDR3nt: TGTGCCAGCAGCTCCTATCCTACTAGGCCTCCCACAGATACGCAGTATTTT
CDR3aa: CASSSYPTRPPTDTQYF

v_gene: TRBV7-9
j_gene: TRBJ2-5
abundance: few
d_gene: TRBD2
CDR3nt: TGTGCCAGCAGCTTAGTGGTCCGGGGGGAAGAGACCCAGTACTTC
CDR3aa: CASSLVVRGEETQYF

v_gene: TRBV20-1
j_gene: TRBJ2-1
abundance: few
d_gene: .
CDR3nt: TGCAGCACTAGGGGCGGGAAACACAATGAGCAGTTCTTC
CDR3aa: CSTRGGKHNEQFF

v_gene: TRBV6-2/TRBV6-3
j_gene: TRBJ2-4
abundance: few
d_gene: .
CDR3nt: TGTGCCAGCAGACCCTCCGGGACGCCTGACATTCAGTACTTC
CDR3aa: CASRPSGTPDIQYF

v_gene: TRBV29-1
j_gene: TRBJ2-1
abundance: .
d_gene: TRBD2
CDR3nt: TGCAGCGTTGAGTCTAGCGGGAGGCCGTTCTTC
CDR3aa: CSVESSGRPFF

v_gene: TRBV4-3
j_gene: TRBJ2-1
abundance: few
d_gene: .
CDR3nt: TGCGCCAGCAGCCAAGAGGTAGCGAGCCATGAGCAGTTCTTC
CDR3aa: CASSQEVASHEQFF

v_gene: TRBV12-5
j_gene: TRBJ2-2
abundance: few
d_gene: .
CDR3nt: TGTGCTAGTGGTTTGGTACTAGGGGCCGGGGAGCTGTTTTTT
CDR3aa: CASGLVLGAGELFF

v_gene: TRBV12-3/TRBV12-4
j_gene: TRBJ1-2
abundance: .
d_gene: .
CDR3nt: TGTGCCAGCAGTTTCCGTGTTCAGAACGGCTACACCTTC
CDR3aa: CASSFRVQNGYTF

v_gene: TRBV27
j_gene: TRBJ1-1
abundance: few
d_gene: .
CDR3nt: TGTGCCAGCAGTTTAGTCTACAGCATGAACACTGAAGCTTTCTTT
CDR3aa: CASSLVYSMNTEAFF

v_gene: TRBV20-1
j_gene: TRBJ2-7
abundance: many
d_gene: TRBD2
CDR3nt: TGCAGTGCTAGAGTTGGACTAGCGGAGATCTACGAGCAGTACTTC
CDR3aa: CSARVGLAEIYEQYF

v_gene: TRBV15
j_gene: TRBJ2-7
abundance: once
d_gene: TRBD1
CDR3nt: TGTGCCACCAGCATCTTGGAACAGGGACAGGGTGAGCAGTACTTC
CDR3aa: CATSILEQGQGEQYF

v_gene: TRBV5-1
j_gene: TRBJ2-1
abundance: .
d_gene: TRBD2
CDR3nt: TGCGCCAGCAGCCAGACTAGCGGGAGTACGTCGGTTGAGCAGTTCTTC
CDR3aa: CASSQTSGSTSVEQFF

v_gene: TRBV29-1
j_gene: TRBJ2-5
abundance: .
d_gene: .
CDR3nt: TGCAGCGTTGATCTGATTCGGGAGACCCAGTACTTC
CDR3aa: CSVDLIRETQYF

v_gene: TRBV10-3
j_gene: TRBJ2-7
abundance: .
d_gene: .
CDR3nt: TGTGCCATCAGTGAGCATTCCGAGCAGTACTTC
CDR3aa: CAISEHSEQYF

v_gene: TRBV20-1
j_gene: TRBJ2-5
abundance: .
d_gene: .
CDR3nt: TGCAGTGCCCCCCCGTCTAGCGTGAGCCCGTTGGAGACCCAGTACTTC
CDR3aa: CSAPPSSVSPLETQYF

v_gene: TRBV19
j_gene: TRBJ2-3
abundance: .
d_gene: .
CDR3nt: TGTGCCAGTAGTTCCCTACGATTTAGCACAGATACGCAGTATTTT
CDR3aa: CASSSLRFSTDTQYF

v_gene: TRBV4-3
j_gene: TRBJ2-7
abundance: few
d_gene: TRBD1
CDR3nt: TGCGCCAGCAGCACGCGGACAGGGGACGAGCAGTACTTC
CDR3aa: CASSTRTGDEQYF

v_gene: TRBV9
j_gene: TRBJ2-1
abundance: few
d_gene: .
CDR3nt: TGTGCCAGCAGCCGTACCCCCCACACTAGAGAATTTGACAATGAGCAGTTCTTC
CDR3aa: CASSRTPHTREFDNEQFF

v_gene: TRBV12-3/TRBV12-4
j_gene: TRBJ2-3
abundance: few
d_gene: .
CDR3nt: TGTGCCAGCAGGACAGTTAGCACAGATACGCAGTATTTT
CDR3aa: CASRTVSTDTQYF

v_gene: TRBV7-3
j_gene: TRBJ2-5
abundance: .
d_gene: .
CDR3nt: TGTGCCACCAGCTTTTCCGTTAGGGAGACCCAGTACTTC
CDR3aa: CATSFSVRETQYF

v_gene: TRBV29-1
j_gene: TRBJ2-2
abundance: few
d_gene: .
CDR3nt: TGCAGCACCCCCGGAGGGTGGGTGCGGGGAACCGGGGAGCTGTTTTTT
CDR3aa: CSTPGGWVRGTGELFF

v_gene: TRBV9
j_gene: TRBJ2-2
abundance: few
d_gene: .
CDR3nt: TGTGCCAGCAGCGCGCGGAGGACCCAATCCGGGGAGCTGTTTTTT
CDR3aa: CASSARRTQSGELFF

v_gene: TRBV5-1
j_gene: TRBJ2-3
abundance: .
d_gene: .
CDR3nt: TGCGCCAGCAGCCGGGCGTTAGCGTCAGATACGCAGTATTTT
CDR3aa: CASSRALASDTQYF

v_gene: TRBV7-9
j_gene: TRBJ2-7
abundance: few
d_gene: TRBD2
CDR3nt: TGTGCCAGCACAGCGGGAGGTCTGGACGAGCAGTACTTC
CDR3aa: CASTAGGLDEQYF

v_gene: TRBV5-1
j_gene: TRBJ1-2
abundance: .
d_gene: .
CDR3nt: TGCGCCAGCAGCTTGGGACAGGCGGACTATGGCTACACCTTC
CDR3aa: CASSLGQADYGYTF

v_gene: TRBV6-2/TRBV6-3
j_gene: TRBJ2-1
abundance: few
d_gene: TRBD2
CDR3nt: TGTGCCAGCAGTCAGAGACTAGCGGGAGTGTGGGCGCACGACAATGAGCAGTTCTTC
CDR3aa: CASSQRLAGVWAHDNEQFF

v_gene: TRBV29-1
j_gene: TRBJ1-1
abundance: .
d_gene: .
CDR3nt: TGCAGCGTCAGGGGTGGGGGGATGAACACTGAAGCTTTCTTT
CDR3aa: CSVRGGGMNTEAFF

v_gene: TRBV3-1
j_gene: TRBJ2-1
abundance: .
d_gene: TRBD2
CDR3nt: TGTGCCAGCAGACCCGGGACTAGCGACTTACTTGCGCAGTTCTTC
CDR3aa: CASRPGTSDLLAQFF

v_gene: TRBV20-1
j_gene: TRBJ2-5
abundance: .
d_gene: TRBD2
CDR3nt: TGCAGTGCTAGTCTATTGACTAGCGGGGGGGCTTCTTGGGAGACCCAGTACTTC
CDR3aa: CSASLLTSGGASWETQYF

v_gene: TRBV7-8
j_gene: TRBJ1-5
abundance: .
d_gene: TRBD1
CDR3nt: TGTGCCAGCGGAAGAGGGACAGGAGGCCAGCCCCAGCATTTT
CDR3aa: CASGRGTGGQPQHF